Given below is one TCR beta chain in context. This entry belongs to a study of blood T cell repertoires in COVID-19. Study in general: Collection of acute and convalescent COVID-19 samples took place in the United States, Italy and Spain. Sample material is recorded as cDNA or gDNA derived from T cells, B-cell-depleted T cells, or PBMCs.

The authors' processing: Reference gene primer amplification gave estimated nucleated cell counts. The protocol was immunoSEQ multiplex PCR, while the TCRdb copy is restricted to in-frame clones and leaves out a portion. D and trimming come from the DNA, and the V and J calls and clone size come from that table. The repertoire holds over 200,000 clones, with around 83% as singletons. V lost 2 bases and J lost 5, with 7 bases in between. This CDR3 has 12 residues. CDR1 and CDR2 from the germline V gene are LGHDT and YNNKEL (reference sequence). The specimen sequenced was peripheral blood. The clonotype was recovered from an elderly man with acute or convalescent COVID-19. This sequence joins TRBV3-1 (or the pseudogene TRBV3-2) and TRBJ2-7; D gene unclear. Here the CDR3 DNA reads TGTGCCAGCAGCCAAAGATCGGACGAGCAGTACTTC. This translates into CASSQRSDEQYF.